Each of the 24 T cell receptor beta chains below was sequenced from the same sample in a study of blood T cell repertoires in COVID-19. Only in-frame clones appear in the TCRdb table, and some are missing; sequencing was by immunoSEQ multiplex PCR. The data hold under 80,000 clones, with more than 75% observed a single time. The sequenced sample consisted of peripheral blood. These receptors came from a human donor in a cohort sampled during active COVID-19.

About this clone itself: The sample contains more than one DNA sequence encoding this CDR3. The rearrangement joins TRBV30 to TRBJ1-3, with D unclear. CDR1 and CDR2 from the germline V gene are GTSNPN and SVGIG (reference sequence). V was trimmed by 3 bases and J by 0 bases, leaving 9 bases between them. CDR3 size: 14 residues. The CDR3 DNA reads as TGTGCCTGGAGAGACACTTACTCTGGAAACACCATATATTTT. Translation: CAWRDTYSGNTIYF.

The chain recombines TRBV6-5 with TRBJ1-1; the D gene is possibly TRBD1 (5 bases). V lost 7 bases and J 0 bases, leaving 9 bases between the germline ends. This CDR3 is 13 amino acids long. Germline CDR1 reads MNHEY; CDR2 reads SVGAGI. The CDR3 bases are TGTGCCAGCACGATACAGGTGAACACTGAAGCTTTCTTT. It codes for CASTIQVNTEAFF.

Points on this clone: The same CDR3 can be traced to other DNA sequences in this sample. This chain links TRBV5-1 with TRBJ2-5; TRBD2 agrees at 15 bases. The germline V gene encodes CDR1 SGHRS and CDR2 YFSETQ. CDR3 size: 17 residues. With V trimmed by 2 bases and J by 5 bases, 7 bases remained unmatched. CDR3: CASSFPGLAGGRETQYF. The CDR3 DNA reads as TGCGCCAGCAGCTTCCCCGGACTAGCGGGGGGGCGTGAGACCCAGTACTTC.

This chain joins TRBV10-3 and TRBJ2-1, with 10 bases identical to TRBD1. Germline V lookup: CDR1 ENHRY, CDR2 SYGVKD. Trimming at V came to 6 bases and at J to 5 bases, leaving 7 bases not matched to a gene. The CDR3 has 15 amino acids. CDR3 DNA: TGTGCCATCAGCGGCCAGGGGACAGGGGACAATGAGCAGTTCTTC. Amino acids: CAISGQGTGDNEQFF.

The DNA for the CDR3 is TGTGCCAGCAGCTTGGGACAGGGAGAGGGTCAGCCCCAGCATTTT. Protein: CASSLGQGEGQPQHF. The chain links TRBV5-5 to TRBJ1-5; 7 positions agree with TRBD1. The CDR3 is 15 residues long. Germline V gene data show CDR1 as SGHKS and CDR2 as YYEKEE (reference sequence). Trimming at V came to 0 bases and at J to 6 bases, leaving 6 bases not matched to a gene. Complete variable domain (other parts from reference TRBV5-5 and TRBJ1-5): DAGVTQSPTHLIKTRGQQVTLRCSPISGHKSVSWYQQVLGQGPQFIFQYYEKEERGRGNFPDRFSARQFPNYSSELNVNALLLGDSALYLCASSLGQGEGQPQHFGDGTRLSIL.

The gene calls are TRBV18 and TRBJ2-5, with D unresolved. The V gene's germline CDR1 is KGHSH and CDR2 LQKENI. The CDR3 has 13 residues. Trimming cost V 3 bases and J 5 bases, with 10 bases left between them. CDR3 region: CASSPLSQETQYF. Written as DNA, the CDR3 is TGTGCCAGCTCACCTCTGTCCCAGGAGACCCAGTACTTC.

The chain recombines TRBV19 with TRBJ2-7; D is unclear. V was trimmed by 1 base and J by 3 bases, leaving 13 bases between them. Germline CDR1 reads LNHDA; CDR2 reads SQIVND (reference sequence). The CDR3 is made up of 15 amino acids. The CDR3 loop reads CASSIAGSVDYEQYF. In DNA form, the CDR3 reads TGTGCCAGTAGTATAGCCGGGTCGGTCGACTACGAGCAGTACTTC.

This clone appeared a few times. This chain joins TRBV28 and TRBJ1-2, with D tentatively TRBD1 (6 bases). The CDR3 runs 14 residues. Trimming removed 5 bases at V and 2 bases at J, with 12 bases between. Germline values: CDR1 MDHEN, CDR2 SYDVKM. This chain's CDR3 is CASSPDRPNYGYTF. For the CDR3, the DNA is TGTGCCAGCAGTCCCGACAGGCCCAACTATGGCTACACCTTC.

This clone was observed once. The chain couples TRBV2 to TRBJ2-7; D is perhaps TRBD2 (5 bases). V lost 6 bases and J 6 bases, leaving 18 bases between the germline ends. This CDR3 is built from 14 residues. Germline CDR1 is SNHLY and CDR2 is FYNNEI. This CDR3 is CASREILESAEQYF. CDR3 in DNA: TGTGCCAGCAGAGAGATACTAGAATCCGCCGAGCAGTACTTC.

The chain combines TRBV5-1 with TRBJ1-3; D remains ambiguous. The CDR3 sequence is 16 residues long. Trimming cost V 0 bases and J 3 bases, with 13 bases left between them. Germline CDR1 SGHRS, CDR2 YFSETQ. CDR3 protein: CASSLDSRAGGNTIYF. CDR3 sequence (DNA): TGCGCCAGCAGCTTGGATTCGCGGGCAGGTGGAAACACCATATATTTT.

The V call is TRBV15, the J call TRBJ2-3; 12 bases agree with TRBD2. J was trimmed by 2 bases and V by 4 bases; bases with no gene match: 7. Germline V CDR1 and CDR2: LNHNV, YYDKDF (reference sequence). The length of the CDR3 is 17 residues. Written as DNA, the CDR3 is TGTGCCACCAGCACTAGCGGGGGGGCCGGGATCACAGATACGCAGTATTTT. Protein sequence: CATSTSGGAGITDTQYF.

The chain has TRBV28 and TRBJ2-6; D call uncertain. This CDR3 is built from 14 residues. Germline V lookup: CDR1 MDHEN, CDR2 SYDVKM. The V end lost 2 bases, the J end lost 2 bases, and 4 bases lay between the germline ends. CDR3 nucleotides: TGTGCCAGCAGTTTACAAACTGGGGCCAACGTCCTGACTTTC. It codes for CASSLQTGANVLTF.

The V gene is TRBV24-1, the J gene TRBJ2-3, with a weak D call TRBD2 (5 bases). The CDR3 loop spans 12 amino acids. With 7 bases removed from V and 3 bases from J, the gap between germline ends came to 7 bases. CDR1 and CDR2 (germline): KGHDR, SFDVKD. The CDR3 nucleotides are TGTGCCACCAGGGGCGGGACAGATACGCAGTATTTT. Amino acids: CATRGGTDTQYF.

This chain connects TRBV12-3 or TRBV12-4 to TRBJ2-3; D uncertain. CDR3 size: 11 residues. Trimming took off 7 bases at V and 2 bases at J, with 4 bases between the two ends. The CDR3 region is CASTTTDTQYF. The CDR3 nucleotides read TGTGCCAGCACTACCACAGATACGCAGTATTTT.

V and J are TRBV12-2 and TRBJ1-3. TRBV12-2 is deemed a pseudogene. The CDR3 is made up of 18 amino acids. The CDR3 DNA is TGTGCAAGTCGCTTAGCGGGGGGGCAAGGGAGCTCTGGAAACACCATATATTTT. This sequence encodes CASRLAGGQGSSGNTIYF.

The chain couples TRBV11-1 to TRBJ2-1; D not resolved. Germline CDR1 reads SGHAT; CDR2 reads FQDESV (reference sequence). The CDR3 totals 15 residues. V gave up 6 bases and J gave up 3 bases, with 15 bases separating them. CDR3 DNA sequence: TGTGCCAGCAGGGCCCCAACCGACATCTACAATGAGCAGTTCTTC. Protein sequence: CASRAPTDIYNEQFF. Looking up the rest from reference TRBV11-1 and TRBJ2-1 gives the full variable domain: EAEVAQSPRYKITEKSQAVAFWCDPISGHATLYWYRQILGQGPELLVQFQDESVVDDSQLPKDRFSAERLKGVDSTLKIQPAELGDSAMYLCASRAPTDIYNEQFFGPGTRLTVL.

CDR3 protein: CATSALLGVTYNEQFF. In nucleotides, the CDR3 is TGTGCCACCAGCGCACTCCTCGGGGTCACCTACAATGAGCAGTTCTTC. The chain is built from TRBV15 and TRBJ2-1; a weak D match, TRBD2 (5 bases). Germline values: CDR1 LNHNV, CDR2 YYDKDF (reference sequence). Trimming shortened V by 5 bases and J by 2 bases, and 16 bases separated the two germline ends. The CDR3 sequence is 16 residues long.

The V and J genes are TRBV27 and TRBJ2-7, with D perhaps TRBD1 (5 bases). This CDR3 has 13 residues. Germline loops: CDR1 MNHEY, CDR2 SMNVEV (reference sequence). V lost 5 bases, J lost 4 bases, and 12 bases lay in between. Written as DNA, the CDR3 is TGTGCCAGCAGTCCAACGACAGAATACGAGCAGTACTTC. Translation gives CASSPTTEYEQYF.

The chain employs TRBV20-1 and TRBJ1-5; D gene uncertain. V lost 3 bases, J lost 0 bases, and 9 bases lay in between. Germline V gene sequence: CDR1 DFQATT, CDR2 SNEGSKA (reference sequence). This CDR3 is 14 amino acids long. CDR3 in amino acids: CSASGQFSNQPQHF. The CDR3 DNA reads as TGCAGTGCTAGTGGTCAGTTTAGCAATCAGCCCCAGCATTTT.

The chain recombines TRBV2 with TRBJ1-6; 8 bases map to TRBD1. Trimming cost V 6 bases and J 10 bases; bases outside gene matches: 5. This CDR3 is built from 13 residues. CDR1 is SNHLY, CDR2 FYNNEI, per germline. The CDR3 here is CASRDRGRSPLHF. For the CDR3, the DNA is TGTGCCAGCAGAGACAGGGGCAGATCACCCCTCCACTTT.

The V gene is TRBV2, the J gene TRBJ2-7; 9 bases map to TRBD1. The CDR3 spans 12 residues. V was pared by 10 bases and J by 10 bases, with 11 bases of the junction left unmatched. Germline values: CDR1 SNHLY, CDR2 FYNNEI. DNA for the CDR3: TGTGCCACCCGGGACAGGGATCGTCAACAGTACTTC. Translated, it gives CATRDRDRQQYF.

The chain uses TRBV3-1 (or the pseudogene TRBV3-2) and TRBJ2-2, with 9 nucleotides matching TRBD2. The junction had 5 bases not matched to a gene; V was cut back by 0 bases and J by 0 bases. In germline, CDR1 is LGHDT, CDR2 YNNKEL (reference sequence). The CDR3 totals 18 residues. CDR3 loop: CASSQDLVAGANTGELFF. As DNA, the CDR3 is TGTGCCAGCAGCCAAGATCTGGTAGCGGGGGCGAACACCGGGGAGCTGTTTTTT.

The genes are TRBV6-5 and TRBJ2-7, with D tentatively TRBD1 (7 bases). This CDR3 region has 12 residues. CDR1 is MNHEY and CDR2 is SVGAGI in the germline V gene. Between the trimmed V and J ends, which lost 4 bases and 6 bases, there was a span of 10 bases. CDR3 protein: CASSWQGGEQYF. DNA of the CDR3: TGTGCCAGCAGTTGGCAGGGGGGCGAGCAGTACTTC.

This clone was recorded only once. The chain has TRBV18 and TRBJ2-6; TRBD2 matches 14 bases. Per germline, CDR1 KGHSH and CDR2 LQKENI. This CDR3 has 18 amino acids. With V trimmed by 1 base and J by 2 bases, 1 base remained unmatched. The CDR3 DNA reads as TGTGCCAGCTCACCACAGGGACTAGCGGGGGCTGGGGCCAACGTCCTGACTTTC. It translates to CASSPQGLAGAGANVLTF.